A selection of T cell receptor beta chains follows, all from one sample in a study of shared clonotypes between healthy human individuals. The table came from immunoSEQ multiplex PCR; TCRdb's copy has only in-frame clones and leaves some out. In the table there are about 1 million clones, under 80% of which are singletons. The material sequenced was memory CD4+ T cells sorted from blood. These receptors originate from a man younger than 35 in good health. The CDR3 runs from the conserved cysteine through the conserved F or W. The D gene is left open where the match is weak. Rows may omit the clone size; those that give it use once, few, many or a size class.

DNA	CDR3	size	V	D	J
TGTGCCAGCAGAGTAGCCGGGACAGGGACCCAGGGCTACACCTTC	CASRVAGTGTQGYTF	NA	TRBV2	TRBD1	TRBJ1-2
TGCGCCAGCAGCCTCTTGGACAGAAGAGATCTCAATCAGCCCCAGCATTTT	CASSLLDRRDLNQPQHF	once	TRBV10-1	NA	TRBJ1-5
TGCGCCAGCAGCCAGGATTCGGTCGGAAACACCATATATTTT	CASSQDSVGNTIYF	NA	TRBV5-1	NA	TRBJ1-3
TGTGCCACCAGCAGAGATAGGGAGCGGGGGGGGCCTAATGAGCAGTTCTTC	CATSRDRERGGPNEQFF	NA	TRBV15	TRBD2	TRBJ2-1
TGCGCCAGCAGCCCCGGCAGGGAGCGGCGTACAGATACGCAGTATTTT	CASSPGRERRTDTQYF	few	TRBV5-1	NA	TRBJ2-3
TGTGCCAGCCGCTTAGGGGCAGGTACCGGGGAGCTGTTTTTT	CASRLGAGTGELFF	NA	TRBV6-5	NA	TRBJ2-2
TGTGCCAGCAGCTTAATGGTGGGACAGCCTAATGAAAAACTGTTTTTT	CASSLMVGQPNEKLFF	NA	TRBV7-2	TRBD1	TRBJ1-4
TGCGCCAGCAGCCAAGATTCTCTCGCGGGACTCTACAATGAGCAGTTCTTC	CASSQDSLAGLYNEQFF	NA	TRBV4-3	NA	TRBJ2-1
TGTGCCAGCGGCCGGGGGGTTCGGGGTGAAAAACTGTTTTTT	CASGRGVRGEKLFF	NA	TRBV6-5	NA	TRBJ1-4
TGTGCCAGCAGCAATCCGGGACTACACAATGAGCAGTTCTTC	CASSNPGLHNEQFF	NA	TRBV7-8	TRBD2	TRBJ2-1
TGTGCCAGCAGCTTAGTCTTGGCCCCCTGGAACACCGGGGAGCTGTTTTTT	CASSLVLAPWNTGELFF	NA	TRBV7-2	NA	TRBJ2-2
TGTGCCAGTAGGAGAAAGAACACCGGGGAGCTGTTTTTT	CASRRKNTGELFF	NA	TRBV19	NA	TRBJ2-2
TGTGCCAGCAGCCCGAAGACAGGCCGGACTGAAGCTTTCTTT	CASSPKTGRTEAFF	NA	TRBV11-2	NA	TRBJ1-1
TGTGCCAGCTCACCAAATGCGATGGCAGGGGGCGCAAGCTCTGGAAACACCATATATTTT	CASSPNAMAGGASSGNTIYF	few	TRBV18	TRBD1	TRBJ1-3
TGCGCCAGCAGTGAGCTAGCGGGGGCTAGTACGCAGTATTTT	CASSELAGASTQYF	few	TRBV10-1	TRBD2	TRBJ2-3
TGTGCCAGCAGACTCAGTTCCCTCCATAACTATGGCTACACCTTC	CASRLSSLHNYGYTF	NA	TRBV28	NA	TRBJ1-2
TGCAGTGCTCCCCAACTAGATACGCAGTATTTT	CSAPQLDTQYF	NA	TRBV20-1	NA	TRBJ2-3
TGTGCCAGCAGTACCCCCACAGCTTATGGCTACACCTTC	CASSTPTAYGYTF	NA	TRBV28	NA	TRBJ1-2
TGCGCCAGCAGCTTGACTAGCGGGAGTGTGGAGACCCAGTACTTC	CASSLTSGSVETQYF	NA	TRBV5-1	TRBD2	TRBJ2-5
TGTGCCTGGAGTATCGGGGTCGATTCACCCCTCCACTTT	CAWSIGVDSPLHF	NA	TRBV30	NA	TRBJ1-6
TGTGCCAGCAGCTATAACAGCGCAACTAATGAAAAACTGTTTTTT	CASSYNSATNEKLFF	NA	TRBV7-9	NA	TRBJ1-4
TGTGCCTGGAGTCGGGCTAGTTACGAGCAGTACTTC	CAWSRASYEQYF	few	TRBV30	NA	TRBJ2-7
TGTGCCAGCAGCGTAGGGGAGGGCTACTATGGCTACACCTTC	CASSVGEGYYGYTF	NA	TRBV9	NA	TRBJ1-2
TGTGCCTGGAGCCTAGACATTAACACCGGGGAGCTGTTTTTT	CAWSLDINTGELFF	NA	TRBV30	NA	TRBJ2-2
TGTGCCAGCATCACAATACCTAACTATGGCTACACCTTC	CASITIPNYGYTF	NA	TRBV21-1	NA	TRBJ1-2
TGTGCCAGCAGCTTTAGGAGTAACTTGAACGAGCAGTACTTC	CASSFRSNLNEQYF	NA	TRBV5-8	NA	TRBJ2-7
TGTGCCAGCAGGAAGCTCGGGGGGGAAGAGACCCAGTACTTC	CASRKLGGEETQYF	NA	TRBV27	TRBD2	TRBJ2-5
TGTGCCAGCAGTGGACCGGGGGGCAGGGCGGGAGAGCAGTACTTC	CASSGPGGRAGEQYF	NA	TRBV25-1	NA	TRBJ2-7
TGTGCCAGCAGCAGACAGGGGTACACCGGGGAGCTGTTTTTT	CASSRQGYTGELFF	NA	TRBV11-1	TRBD1	TRBJ2-2